These 12 T cell receptor beta chains share one sample of origin, sequenced in a study of cytomegalovirus exposure and HLA in healthy donors (dated by TCRdb to 2017 to 2019). The protocol used for the library was the immunoSEQ multiplex PCR assay. The multiplex PCR relied on a mix of 60 forward primers for TCR Vbeta segments and 13 reverse primers for TCR Jbeta segments. In TCRdb, the immuneACCESS table is reduced to in-frame sequences with V and J assigned. These tables do not hold every clone; where another copy was compared, an unresolved V gene accounts for under half, and the others remain unexplained. This sample comprises 75,000 to 95,000 clones, roughly 84% of them detected only once. The ten largest clones add up to 2.1% of the sample. The sample was PBMCs. All receptors come from a young man in good health and CMV-seronegative.

The chain has TRBV9 and TRBJ1-4, with D maybe TRBD1 (6 bases). With 5 bases removed from V and 8 bases from J, the gap between germline ends came to 16 bases. The germline V gene has CDR1 SGDLS and CDR2 YYNGEE. There are 14 residues in the CDR3. CDR3 bases: TGTGCCAGCAGTGAAACAGGGTTGGGGGAAAAACTGTTTTTT. Its protein is CASSETGLGEKLFF.

The rearrangement joins TRBV29-1 to TRBJ1-5, with 9 bases that match TRBD1. Near its end, the DNA agrees better with TRBJ2-3, so the J call may be wrong. The CDR3 length is 14 residues. CDR1 is SQVTM and CDR2 is ANQGSEA in the germline V gene. The CDR3 loop is CSVTTGQGHQPQYF. The CDR3 DNA follows: TGCAGCGTGACAACTGGACAGGGGCATCAGCCCCAGTATTTT.

The rearrangement uses TRBV5-6 and TRBJ2-7; 8 bases fit TRBD2. Germline CDR1 and CDR2: SGHDT and YYEEEE. After removal of 2 bases from V and 1 base from J, the junction contained 11 bases not matched to a gene. The CDR3 has 17 amino acids. The CDR3 nucleotides read TGTGCCAGCAGCTTCGGACTAGCCGCGGGGCCTTCCTACGAGCAGTACTTC. It is translated as CASSFGLAAGPSYEQYF.

This chain uses TRBV29-1 with TRBJ2-7; 9 bases line up with TRBD2. This CDR3 is built from 14 residues. V gave up 6 bases and J gave up 2 bases; unmatched junction bases: 8. Germline values: CDR1 SQVTM, CDR2 ANQGSEA. For the CDR3, the DNA is TGCAGCGTCCAACAGACTAGCGGAGCCTACGAGCAGTACTTC. This sequence encodes CSVQQTSGAYEQYF.

This chain uses TRBV5-4 with TRBJ1-4; possibly TRBD1 for D (5 bases). V was cut by 1 base and J by 5 bases, with 12 bases left in between. This CDR3 comprises 15 residues. The germline V gene encodes CDR1 SGHNT and CDR2 YYREEE (reference sequence). The CDR3 nucleotides are TGTGCCAGCAGCTTGAAGCGACAGTTAAATGAAAAACTGTTTTTT. Translating gives CASSLKRQLNEKLFF.

This chain links TRBV5-1 with TRBJ2-1, with D possibly TRBD2 on 6 matching bases. The CDR3 extends over 15 amino acids. Per germline, CDR1 SGHRS and CDR2 YFSETQ. V lost 0 bases, J lost 5 bases, and 12 bases lay in between. The CDR3: CASSLGTTINNEQFF. CDR3 coding DNA: TGCGCCAGCAGCTTGGGGACTACCATAAACAATGAGCAGTTCTTC.

The J gene is TRBJ1-5, the V gene TRBV6-5, with 9 bases identical to TRBD1. Germline V gene sequence: CDR1 MNHEY, CDR2 SVGAGI. Trimming cost V 0 bases and J 3 bases; bases outside gene matches: 3. The CDR3 runs to 16 residues. The CDR3 coding sequence is TGTGCCAGCAGTTACTCGGGGACAGGGCCCAATCAGCCCCAGCATTTT. This encodes CASSYSGTGPNQPQHF.

The rearrangement uses TRBV2 and TRBJ1-5; D is uncertain. Trimming shortened V by 5 bases and J by 0 bases, and 11 bases separated the two germline ends. The CDR3 spans 15 residues. Germline assignment: CDR1 SNHLY and CDR2 FYNNEI. The CDR3 sequence: CASSTQANSNQPQHF. CDR3 sequence (DNA): TGTGCCAGCAGTACGCAGGCGAATAGCAATCAGCCCCAGCATTTT. The full variable domain, rest sourced from reference TRBV2 and TRBJ1-5, is EPEVTQTPSHQVTQMGQEVILRCVPISNHLYFYWYRQILGQKVEFLVSFYNNEISEKSEIFDDQFSVERPDGSNFTLKIRSTKLEDSAMYFCASSTQANSNQPQHFGDGTRLSIL.

The chain employs TRBV27 and TRBJ1-5; D not resolved. Looked up from germline, CDR1 is MNHEY and CDR2 is SMNVEV (reference sequence). Trimming left V 5 bases short and J 0 bases short, with 11 bases between. This CDR3 comprises 15 residues. Written as DNA, the CDR3 is TGTGCCAGCAGTCCAACAAAGAATAGCAATCAGCCCCAGCATTTT. It specifies CASSPTKNSNQPQHF.

The V and J genes are TRBV5-4 and TRBJ1-4; no clear D. Trimming removed 0 bases from V and 6 bases from J, with 9 bases in between. Germline V gene sequence: CDR1 SGHNT, CDR2 YYREEE (reference sequence). This CDR3 comprises 14 residues. CDR3 loop: CASSLGENDEKLFF. The CDR3 DNA follows: TGTGCCAGCAGCTTGGGGGAGAACGATGAAAAACTGTTTTTT. Looking up the rest from reference TRBV5-4 and TRBJ1-4 gives the full variable domain: ETGVTQSPTHLIKTRGQQVTLRCSSQSGHNTVSWYQQALGQGPQFIFQYYREEENGRGNFPPRFSGLQFPNYSSELNVNALELDDSALYLCASSLGENDEKLFFGSGTQLSVL.

This rearrangement joins TRBV5-4 to TRBJ1-2, with 8 bases that match TRBD1. This CDR3 is 15 amino acids long. Unmatched junction bases numbered 4, after V lost 3 bases and J lost 0 bases. The germline V gene encodes CDR1 SGHNT and CDR2 YYREEE (reference sequence). The CDR3 coding sequence is TGTGCCAGCAGCTCAAAACAGGGGGCTAACTATGGCTACACCTTC. Protein sequence: CASSSKQGANYGYTF.

This chain connects TRBV4-3 to TRBJ2-2; 10 nucleotides agree with TRBD1. Germline V lookup: CDR1 LGHNA, CDR2 YSLEER. After removal of 2 bases from V and 4 bases from J, the junction contained 7 bases not matched to a gene. The CDR3 spans 17 residues. Written as DNA, the CDR3 is TGCGCCAGCAGCCAACAGCCAGGGACAGGGGTCACCGGGGAGCTGTTTTTT. Translation: CASSQQPGTGVTGELFF.